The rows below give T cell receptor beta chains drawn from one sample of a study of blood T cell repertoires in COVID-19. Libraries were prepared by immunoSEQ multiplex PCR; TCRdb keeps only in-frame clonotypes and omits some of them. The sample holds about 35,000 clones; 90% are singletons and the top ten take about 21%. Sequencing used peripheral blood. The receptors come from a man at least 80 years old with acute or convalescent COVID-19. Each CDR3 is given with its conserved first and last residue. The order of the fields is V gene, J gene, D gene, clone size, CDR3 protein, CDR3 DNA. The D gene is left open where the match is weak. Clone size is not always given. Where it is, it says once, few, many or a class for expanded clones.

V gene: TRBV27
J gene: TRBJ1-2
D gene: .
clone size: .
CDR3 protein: CASTRGEAYGYTF
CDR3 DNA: TGTGCCAGTACCCGTGGAGAGGCCTATGGCTACACCTTC

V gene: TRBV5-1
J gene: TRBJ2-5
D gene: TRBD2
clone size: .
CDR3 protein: CASSPGTSGGVGETQYF
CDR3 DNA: TGCGCCAGCAGCCCCGGGACTAGCGGGGGGGTAGGAGAGACCCAGTACTTC

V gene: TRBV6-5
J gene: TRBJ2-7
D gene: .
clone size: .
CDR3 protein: CASTPQVSSYEQYF
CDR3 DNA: TGTGCCAGCACCCCCCAGGTGAGCTCCTACGAGCAGTACTTC

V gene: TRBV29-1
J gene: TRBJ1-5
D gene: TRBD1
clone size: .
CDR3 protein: CSVVWTGAYSNQPQHF
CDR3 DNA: TGCAGCGTTGTCTGGACAGGGGCATATAGCAATCAGCCCCAGCATTTT

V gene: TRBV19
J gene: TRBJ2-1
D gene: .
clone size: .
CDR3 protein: CASSIQRTEQFF
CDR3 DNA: TGTGCCAGTAGTATTCAGCGGACGGAGCAGTTCTTC

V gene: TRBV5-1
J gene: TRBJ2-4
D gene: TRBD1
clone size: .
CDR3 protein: CASSPPAGGIAKNIQYF
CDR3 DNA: TGCGCCAGCAGCCCACCCGCAGGGGGCATAGCCAAAAACATTCAGTACTTC

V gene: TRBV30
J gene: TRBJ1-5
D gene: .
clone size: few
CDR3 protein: CAWKGRQGNQPQHF
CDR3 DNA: TGTGCCTGGAAGGGTCGGCAGGGTAATCAGCCCCAGCATTTT

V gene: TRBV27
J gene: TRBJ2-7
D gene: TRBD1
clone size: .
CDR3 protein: CASSLYGTGAGEQYF
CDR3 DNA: TGTGCCAGCAGTCTCTACGGCACAGGGGCTGGGGAGCAGTACTTC

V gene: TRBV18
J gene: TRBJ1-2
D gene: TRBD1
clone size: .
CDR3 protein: CASSPVGQGRGGYTF
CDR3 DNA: TGTGCCAGCTCACCGGTGGGACAGGGGAGAGGTGGCTACACCTTC

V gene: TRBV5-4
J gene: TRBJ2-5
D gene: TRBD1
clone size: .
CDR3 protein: CASSRDRGETQYF
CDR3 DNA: TGTGCCAGCAGCAGGGACAGGGGGGAGACCCAGTACTTC

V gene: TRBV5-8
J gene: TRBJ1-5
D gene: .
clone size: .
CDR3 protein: CASSPRQGSNQPQHF
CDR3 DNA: TGTGCCAGCAGCCCTAGGCAGGGTAGCAATCAGCCCCAGCATTTT

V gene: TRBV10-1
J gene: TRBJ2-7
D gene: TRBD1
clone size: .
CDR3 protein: CASSDPGQGGDEQYF
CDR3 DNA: TGCGCCAGCAGTGATCCGGGACAGGGGGGCGACGAGCAGTACTTC

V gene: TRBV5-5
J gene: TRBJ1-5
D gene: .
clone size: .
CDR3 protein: CASSLGQRNQPQHF
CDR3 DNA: TGTGCCAGCAGCTTGGGCCAGAGGAATCAGCCCCAGCATTTT